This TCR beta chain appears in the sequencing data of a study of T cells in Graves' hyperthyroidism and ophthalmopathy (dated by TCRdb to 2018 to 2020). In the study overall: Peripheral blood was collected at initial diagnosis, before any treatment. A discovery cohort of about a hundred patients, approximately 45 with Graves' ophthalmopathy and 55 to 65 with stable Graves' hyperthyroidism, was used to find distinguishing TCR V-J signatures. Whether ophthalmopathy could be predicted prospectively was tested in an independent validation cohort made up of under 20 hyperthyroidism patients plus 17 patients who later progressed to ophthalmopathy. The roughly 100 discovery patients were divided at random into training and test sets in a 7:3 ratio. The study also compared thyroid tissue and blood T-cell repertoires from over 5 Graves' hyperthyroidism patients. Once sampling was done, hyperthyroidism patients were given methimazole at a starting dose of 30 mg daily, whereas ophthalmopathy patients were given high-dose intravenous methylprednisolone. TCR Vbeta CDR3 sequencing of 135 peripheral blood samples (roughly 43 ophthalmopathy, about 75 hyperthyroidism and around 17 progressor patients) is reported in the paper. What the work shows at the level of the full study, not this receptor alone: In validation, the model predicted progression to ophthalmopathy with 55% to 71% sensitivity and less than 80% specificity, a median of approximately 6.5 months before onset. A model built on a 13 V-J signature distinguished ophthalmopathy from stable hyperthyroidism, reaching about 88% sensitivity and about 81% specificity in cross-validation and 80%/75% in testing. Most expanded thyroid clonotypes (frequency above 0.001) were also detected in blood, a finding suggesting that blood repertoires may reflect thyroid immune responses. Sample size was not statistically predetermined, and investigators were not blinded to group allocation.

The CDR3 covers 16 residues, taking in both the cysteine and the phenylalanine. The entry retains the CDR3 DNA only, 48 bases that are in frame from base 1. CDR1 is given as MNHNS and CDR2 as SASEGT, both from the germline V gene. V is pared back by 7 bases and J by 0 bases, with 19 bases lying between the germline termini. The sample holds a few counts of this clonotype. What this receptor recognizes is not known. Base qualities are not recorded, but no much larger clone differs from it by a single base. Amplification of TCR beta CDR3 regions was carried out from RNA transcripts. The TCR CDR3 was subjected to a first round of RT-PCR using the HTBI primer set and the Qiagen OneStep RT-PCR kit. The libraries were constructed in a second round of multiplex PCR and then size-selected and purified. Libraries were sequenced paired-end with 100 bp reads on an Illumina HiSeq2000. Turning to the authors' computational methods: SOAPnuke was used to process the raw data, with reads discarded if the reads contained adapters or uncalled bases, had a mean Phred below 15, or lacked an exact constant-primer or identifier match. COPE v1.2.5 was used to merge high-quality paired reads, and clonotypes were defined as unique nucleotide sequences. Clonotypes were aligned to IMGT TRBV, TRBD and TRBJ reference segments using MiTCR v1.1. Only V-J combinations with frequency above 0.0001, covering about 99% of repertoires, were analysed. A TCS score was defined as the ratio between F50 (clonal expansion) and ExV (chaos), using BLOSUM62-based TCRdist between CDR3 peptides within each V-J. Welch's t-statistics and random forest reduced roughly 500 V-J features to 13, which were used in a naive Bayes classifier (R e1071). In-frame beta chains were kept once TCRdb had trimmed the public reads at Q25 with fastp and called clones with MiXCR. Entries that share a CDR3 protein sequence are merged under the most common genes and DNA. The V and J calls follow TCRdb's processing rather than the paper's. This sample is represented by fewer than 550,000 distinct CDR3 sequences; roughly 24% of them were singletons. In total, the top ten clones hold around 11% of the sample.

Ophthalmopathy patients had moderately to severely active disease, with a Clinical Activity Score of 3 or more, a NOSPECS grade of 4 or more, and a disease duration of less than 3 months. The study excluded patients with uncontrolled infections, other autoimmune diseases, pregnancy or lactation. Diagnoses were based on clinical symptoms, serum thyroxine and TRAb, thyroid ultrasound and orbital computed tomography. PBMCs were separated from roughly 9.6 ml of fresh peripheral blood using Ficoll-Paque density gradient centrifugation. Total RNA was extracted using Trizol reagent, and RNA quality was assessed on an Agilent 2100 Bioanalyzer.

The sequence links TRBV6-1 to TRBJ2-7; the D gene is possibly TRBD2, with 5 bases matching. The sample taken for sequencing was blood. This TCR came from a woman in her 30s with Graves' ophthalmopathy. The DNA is TGTGCCAGCAATGGAGGACCGACTGACTCCTCCTACGAGCAGTACTTC. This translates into CASNGGPTDSSYEQYF.